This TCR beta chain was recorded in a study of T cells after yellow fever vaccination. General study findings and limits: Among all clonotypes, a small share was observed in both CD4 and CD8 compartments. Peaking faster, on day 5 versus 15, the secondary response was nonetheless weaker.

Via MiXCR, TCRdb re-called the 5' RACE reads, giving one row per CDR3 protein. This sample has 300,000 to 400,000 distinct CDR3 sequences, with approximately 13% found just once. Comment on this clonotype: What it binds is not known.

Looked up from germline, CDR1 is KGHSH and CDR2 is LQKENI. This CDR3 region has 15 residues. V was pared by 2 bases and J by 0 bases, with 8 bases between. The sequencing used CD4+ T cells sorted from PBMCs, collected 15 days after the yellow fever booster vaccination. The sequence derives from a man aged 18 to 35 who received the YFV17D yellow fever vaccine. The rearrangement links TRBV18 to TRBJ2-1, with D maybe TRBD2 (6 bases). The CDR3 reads CASSPGSGSYNEQFF. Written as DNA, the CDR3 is TGTGCCAGCTCACCAGGTAGCGGCTCCTACAATGAGCAGTTCTTC.